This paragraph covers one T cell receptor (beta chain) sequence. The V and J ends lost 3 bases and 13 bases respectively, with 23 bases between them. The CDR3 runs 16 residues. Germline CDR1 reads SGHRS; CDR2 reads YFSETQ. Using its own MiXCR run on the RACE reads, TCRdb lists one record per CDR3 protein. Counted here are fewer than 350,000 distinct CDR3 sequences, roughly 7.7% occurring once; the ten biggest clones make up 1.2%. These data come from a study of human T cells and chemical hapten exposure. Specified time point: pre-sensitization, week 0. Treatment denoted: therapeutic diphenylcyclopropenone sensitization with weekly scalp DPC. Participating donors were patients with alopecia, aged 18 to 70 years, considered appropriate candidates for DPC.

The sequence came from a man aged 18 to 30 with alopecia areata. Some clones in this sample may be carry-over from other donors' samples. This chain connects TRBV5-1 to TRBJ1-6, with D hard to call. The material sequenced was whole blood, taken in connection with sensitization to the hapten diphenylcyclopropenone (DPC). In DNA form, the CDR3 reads TGCGCCAGCAGCTCCACCGCGCGGGAGGGATCGGCGCCCCTCCACTTT. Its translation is CASSSTAREGSAPLHF.